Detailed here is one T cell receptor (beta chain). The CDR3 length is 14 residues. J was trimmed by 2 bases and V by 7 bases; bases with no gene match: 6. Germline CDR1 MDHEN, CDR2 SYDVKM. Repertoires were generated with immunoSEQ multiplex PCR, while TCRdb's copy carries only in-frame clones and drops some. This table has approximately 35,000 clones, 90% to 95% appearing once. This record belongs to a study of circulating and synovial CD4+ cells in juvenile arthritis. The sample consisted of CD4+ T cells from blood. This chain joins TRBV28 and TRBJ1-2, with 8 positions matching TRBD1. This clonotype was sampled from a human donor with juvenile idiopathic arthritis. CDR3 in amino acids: CASTRTGKNYGYTF. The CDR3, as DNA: TGTGCCAGCACTCGGACAGGGAAAAACTATGGCTACACCTTC.